This TCR beta chain appears in the sequencing data of a study of blood T cell repertoires in COVID-19. Study background: T cells, B-cell-depleted T cells, or PBMCs provided the cDNA or gDNA that served as material.

The CDR3 covers 16 residues. In germline, CDR1 is SGHTS, CDR2 YDEGEE. V lost 4 bases and J lost 0, with 17 bases in between. Under the authors' procedure: Counts of nucleated cells, estimated from reference gene primer amplification, were obtained. This table comes from immunoSEQ multiplex PCR, and its TCRdb copy is limited to in-frame clones, with some not included. The V and J calls and clone size come from that table; D and trimming were worked out from the DNA. The sample carries about 180,000 clones, under 85% recorded once. The receptor was isolated from a human donor in a cohort sampled during active COVID-19. This rearrangement joins TRBV5-8 to TRBJ2-7, with D possibly TRBD2 on 6 matching bases. Sequenced sample: peripheral blood. This chain's CDR3 is CASSPSYGGRSYEQYF. CDR3 bases: TGTGCCAGCAGCCCTTCATACGGGGGACGCTCCTACGAGCAGTACTTC.